Presented here are 30 T cell receptor beta chains from one specimen sequenced in a study of CD8+CD57+ T cells in acquired aplastic anemia. The use of genomic DNA as template underpinned the TCR beta VDJ and CDR3 profiling. MiXCR, applied by TCRdb to the reads, yields one record per CDR3 protein. The data show 250,000 to 350,000 distinct CDR3 sequences, about 56% seen once. Sequenced material: sorted CD4+, CD8+, or CD8+CD57+ T cells (not recorded which) from PBMCs. Receptor source: a human donor with severe aplastic anemia or a healthy control (not recorded which).

As to this clonotype: At one end, the junction sequence differs from germline, possibly due to a read error. This sequence joins TRBV12-3 or TRBV12-4 and TRBJ2-7; D may match TRBD1 or TRBD2 (5 bases each). The CDR3 runs to 15 residues. The CDR3 DNA sequence: TGTGCTAGCAGCCGGGGACGGACTTACTCCTACGAGCAGTACTTC. This encodes CASSRGRTYSYEQYF.

This clonotype occurred many times. V gene TRBV5-8 combines with J gene TRBJ2-1, with 8 bases lining up with TRBD1. The V segment lost 0 bases and the J segment 4 bases; nucleotides outside the gene matches: 3. Germline loops: CDR1 SGHTS, CDR2 YDEGEE. CDR3 length equals 15 residues. CDR3 residues: CASSLGDRSYNEQFF. The CDR3, as DNA: TGTGCCAGCAGCTTGGGGGACAGGAGTTACAATGAGCAGTTCTTC. The full variable domain, completed using reference TRBV5-8 and TRBJ2-1, is EAGVTQSPTHLIKTRGQQATLRCSPISGHTSVYWYQQALGLGLQFLLWYDEGEERNRGNFPPRFSGRQFPNYSSELNVNALELEDSALYLCASSLGDRSYNEQFFGPGTRLTVL.

This clonotype occurred many times. V gene TRBV5-1 combines with J gene TRBJ2-2; TRBD2 agrees at 10 bases. The V gene's germline CDR1 is SGHRS and CDR2 YFSETQ. Trimming took 6 bases from V and 4 from J; bases not matched to a gene: 3. The CDR3 loop spans 14 amino acids. CDR3 protein: CASMGLATTGELFF. The CDR3 coding sequence is TGCGCCAGCATGGGACTAGCGACCACCGGGGAGCTGTTTTTT.

CDR3 in amino acids: CATSANRGRKTQYF. The CDR3 DNA reads as TGTGCCACCAGTGCCAACCGGGGGCGGAAGACCCAGTACTTC. The V gene is TRBV24-1, the J gene TRBJ2-5, with D possibly called TRBD1 or TRBD2 (6 bases each). CDR3 length equals 14 residues. CDR1 is KGHDR and CDR2 is SFDVKD in the germline V gene. Trimming took 5 bases from V and 6 from J, leaving 15 bases between them.

With regard to this clonotype: A much larger clone differs from this one at a single base, so this may be a read error. The rearrangement joins TRBV29-1 to TRBJ2-1; D tentatively reads TRBD1 or TRBD2 (5 bases each). The CDR3 runs to 11 residues. CDR1 and CDR2 (germline): SQVTM, ANQGSEA. CDR3 region: CAWRRDGGQFF. The CDR3 coding sequence is TGTGCCTGGAGACGGGACGGTGGGCAGTTCTTC.

The V gene is TRBV5-1, the J gene TRBJ2-7, with D unresolved. V lost 0 bases and J 4 bases, leaving 14 bases between the germline ends. Germline V lookup: CDR1 SGHRS, CDR2 YFSETQ. This CDR3 has 15 residues. This CDR3 reads CASSLEAAGPYEQYF. Here the CDR3 DNA reads TGCGCCAGCAGCTTGGAGGCAGCCGGGCCGTACGAGCAGTACTTC.

This chain connects TRBV19 to TRBJ1-1; D is uncertain. Trimming pared 2 bases from V and 5 bases from J, leaving 12 bases between. The length of the CDR3 is 14 residues. CDR1 and CDR2 (germline): LNHDA, SQIVND (reference sequence). The DNA for the CDR3 is TGTGCCAGTAGTATAACGGTTGGGGAAACTGAAGCTTTCTTT. This translates into CASSITVGETEAFF.

In its sample, this clonotype was seen a few times. This chain uses TRBV20-1 with TRBJ2-3; D is possibly TRBD2 (6 bases). Germline V gives CDR1 DFQATT, CDR2 SNEGSKA (reference sequence). This CDR3 contains 12 residues. The V end lost 7 bases, the J end lost 6 bases, and 14 bases lay between the germline ends. This chain's CDR3 is CSVRPSVDTQYF. The DNA of the CDR3 is TGCAGTGTAAGACCTAGCGTCGATACGCAGTATTTT.

At least ten counts were recorded for this clonotype. V and J are TRBV30 and TRBJ1-6; the match to TRBD1 covers 9 bases. With V trimmed by 3 bases and J by 3 bases, 3 bases remained unmatched. The length of the CDR3 is 15 residues. The germline V gene has CDR1 GTSNPN and CDR2 SVGIG (reference sequence). CDR3 sequence reads: CAWRRTGVYNSPLHF. The CDR3 nucleotides are TGTGCCTGGAGAAGGACAGGGGTCTATAATTCACCCCTCCACTTT.

This clonotype was recorded many times. V usage is TRBV5-1 and J usage is TRBJ1-1; 7 bases align to TRBD1. After removal of 4 bases from V and 1 base from J, the junction contained 13 bases not matched to a gene. CDR1 is SGHRS and CDR2 is YFSETQ in the germline V gene. The CDR3 totals 17 residues. The CDR3 spells CASSRAPLGTANTEAFF. The CDR3 DNA sequence: TGCGCCAGCAGCCGCGCACCCCTTGGGACAGCGAACACTGAAGCTTTCTTT.

V is TRBV7-8 and J is TRBJ1-1; tentative D call: TRBD1 (6 bases). Trimming pared 5 bases from V and 6 bases from J, leaving 19 bases between. The CDR3 loop spans 15 amino acids. Per germline, CDR1 SGHVS and CDR2 FQNEAQ. CDR3 bases: TGTGCCAGCAGCCCAAACCGGGACACTCTGGCTGAAGCTTTCTTT. This sequence encodes CASSPNRDTLAEAFF.

This clonotype was seen many times. The rearrangement joins TRBV2 to TRBJ2-7; possibly TRBD2 for D (6 bases). From germline, CDR1 is SNHLY and CDR2 FYNNEI. The CDR3 spans 14 residues. The germline V and J ends were trimmed by 7 bases and 5 bases, with 18 bases remaining between them. The CDR3 bases are TGTGCCAGCATAGACCCGGGAGAGACGGACGAGCAGTACTTC. Its translation is CASIDPGETDEQYF. Full variable domain (outside the CDR3, taken from reference TRBV2 and TRBJ2-7): EPEVTQTPSHQVTQMGQEVILRCVPISNHLYFYWYRQILGQKVEFLVSFYNNEISEKSEIFDDQFSVERPDGSNFTLKIRSTKLEDSAMYFCASIDPGETDEQYFGPGTRLTVT.

V usage is TRBV10-2 and J usage is TRBJ2-3; tentatively, D is TRBD1 (6 bases). Germline values: CDR1 WSHSY, CDR2 SAAADI. Trimming cost V 8 bases and J 11 bases, with 29 bases left between them. The CDR3 is made up of 16 amino acids. CDR3 sequence reads: CASAHRETFSYNEQYF. CDR3 nucleotides: TGCGCCAGCGCCCACAGGGAAACGTTTTCCTACAATGAGCAGTATTTT.

The gene calls are TRBV7-6 and TRBJ2-3; 7 bases match TRBD2. The J segment lost 3 bases and the V segment lost 1 base, leaving 16 bases of the junction unmatched. CDR1 SGHVS and CDR2 FNYEAQ come from the germline V gene. There are 19 residues in the CDR3. The DNA of the CDR3 is TGTGCCAGCAGCTTAGTCCCAGAGGGTTCCCTAGCGGTGACAGATACGCAGTATTTT. Its protein is CASSLVPEGSLAVTDTQYF.

This clonotype was picked up many times. The V call is TRBV5-1, the J call TRBJ2-5, with D perhaps being TRBD1 or TRBD2 (6 bases each). The CDR3 runs to 15 residues. Trimming cost V 2 bases and J 3 bases, with 14 bases left between them. Germline loops: CDR1 SGHRS, CDR2 YFSETQ. CDR3 loop: CASSFYGGREETQYF. CDR3 nucleotides: TGCGCCAGCAGCTTCTACGGGGGCCGTGAAGAGACCCAGTACTTC.

The V and J genes are TRBV7-9 and TRBJ2-6; unclear D gene. There are 12 residues in the CDR3. CDR1 and CDR2 from the germline V gene are SEHNR and FQNEAQ (reference sequence). V lost 5 bases to trimming and J lost 13 bases, with 12 bases between them. The CDR3 bases are TGTGCCAGCAGCGCACTTTTGGTAGTCCTGACTTTC. As protein: CASSALLVVLTF.

This clonotype occurred once. V is TRBV29-1 and J is TRBJ2-7; 7 nucleotides line up with TRBD2. Germline values: CDR1 SQVTM, CDR2 ANQGSEA. V lost 3 bases to trimming and J lost 5 bases; unmatched junction nucleotides: 4. CDR3 size: 12 residues. CDR3 DNA sequence: TGCAGCGTTGATAGGGGAGGGAACGAGCAGTACTTC. It is translated as CSVDRGGNEQYF.

This clonotype occurred a few times. The CDR3 DNA reads TGTGCCAGCAGCTCGGACGCGTCGGGGGAAGGAGAGACCCAGTACTTC. Translating it yields CASSSDASGEGETQYF. The chain joins TRBV5-8 to TRBJ2-5, with TRBD2 as a possible D gene (6 bases). The CDR3 contains 16 residues. Germline values: CDR1 SGHTS, CDR2 YDEGEE. The V and J ends lost 3 bases and 4 bases respectively, with 19 bases between them.

This clonotype was observed many times. The CDR3 sequence is CSAKVGGVTDTQYF. CDR3 in DNA: TGCAGTGCTAAAGTGGGGGGAGTCACAGATACGCAGTATTTT. The V and J genes are TRBV20-1 and TRBJ2-3; TRBD2 might be the D (6 bases). V dropped 4 bases and J dropped 2 bases, with 13 bases sitting between them. The CDR3 totals 14 residues. In germline, CDR1 is DFQATT, CDR2 SNEGSKA (reference sequence).

In this sample, this clonotype turned up a few times. The chain is built from TRBV4-2 and TRBJ2-4; 14 bases are a match to TRBD2. The germline V gene has CDR1 LGHNA and CDR2 YNFKEQ. The CDR3 is made up of 18 amino acids. With V trimmed by 3 bases and J by 1 base, 5 bases remained unmatched. CDR3 region: CASSQTSGGALAKNIQYF. Written as DNA, the CDR3 is TGTGCCAGCAGCCAGACTAGCGGGGGGGCTTTGGCCAAAAACATTCAGTACTTC.

The sample holds a few counts of this clonotype. V and J are TRBV7-6 and TRBJ2-7; D gene uncertain. Germline V gene sequence: CDR1 SGHVS, CDR2 FNYEAQ. Trimming stripped 5 bases from V and 2 bases from J, with 13 bases between. This CDR3 spans 14 amino acids. The CDR3 loop is CASSPPYQTYEQYF. The CDR3 DNA reads as TGTGCCAGCAGCCCACCGTACCAAACCTACGAGCAGTACTTC.

The chain has TRBV19 and TRBJ2-1; 10 bases line up with TRBD1. The CDR3 length is 16 residues. The trim removed 6 bases at V and 6 bases at J, leaving 11 bases unmatched. Germline V CDR1 and CDR2: LNHDA, SQIVND (reference sequence). The CDR3 DNA sequence: TGTGCCAGTAGGGCACCCGGGACAGGGGCAAGCAATGAGCAGTTCTTC. Translated, it gives CASRAPGTGASNEQFF.

In regard to this clonotype: Given the absence of the conserved phenylalanine or tryptophan at the CDR3 end, a read error is likely. V and J are TRBV7-7 and TRBJ2-3; maybe TRBD2 (6 bases). The CDR3 length is 16 residues. The germline V gene encodes CDR1 SSHAT and CDR2 FNYEAQ (reference sequence). Written as DNA, the CDR3 is TGTGCTAGCAGCTTAGACCTCGGAGGGCCGGGTGATACGCAGTATGTT. Protein sequence: CASSLDLGGPGDTQYV.

This clonotype was seen once. The V call is TRBV20-1, the J call TRBJ1-2; possible D gene TRBD1, 6 bases. Trimming left V 6 bases short and J 4 bases short, with 18 bases between. CDR3 length: 14 amino acids. Germline V gene lookup returns CDR1 DFQATT and CDR2 SNEGSKA (reference sequence). The CDR3 nucleotides read TGCAGTGCCAGGAAATCCGGGACACCCTATGGCTACACCTTC. It codes for CSARKSGTPYGYTF.

This chain links TRBV29-1 with TRBJ2-7, with 8 nucleotides matching TRBD1. The CDR3 consists of 14 residues. Trimming at V came to 7 bases and at J to 1 base, leaving 9 bases not matched to a gene. Looked up from germline, CDR1 is SQVTM and CDR2 is ANQGSEA. The CDR3 coding sequence is TGCAGCGGCAGGGACAGGTGGGAATCCTACGAGCAGTACTTC. Translating it yields CSGRDRWESYEQYF.

In its sample, this clonotype was seen many times. The genes are TRBV5-1 and TRBJ1-1; maybe TRBD1 (6 bases). Trimming took 0 bases from V and 6 from J, leaving 9 bases between them. The germline V gene has CDR1 SGHRS and CDR2 YFSETQ. The CDR3 spans 13 residues. The CDR3 nucleotides are TGCGCCAGCAGCTTGGTAGGGGGTTCTGAAGCTTTCTTT. This codes for CASSLVGGSEAFF.

As regards this clonotype: The junction does not match germline at one end; this may be a read error. This chain uses TRBV6-5 with TRBJ2-1; tentative D call: TRBD2 (6 bases). CDR3 length: 16 residues. Looked up from germline, CDR1 is MNHEY and CDR2 is SVGAGI. In DNA form, the CDR3 reads TGTGCCAGCAGTGAAGGATGGGCCGGAGGGGTCAATGAGCAGCTCTTC. Translation: CASSEGWAGGVNEQLF.

This clonotype was detected ten times or more. V usage is TRBV7-9 and J usage is TRBJ1-3; D not certain. The germline CDR1 and CDR2 sequences are SEHNR and FQNEAQ (reference sequence). The V end was cut by 3 bases, the J end by 1 base, with 7 bases between. This CDR3 is 14 amino acids long. CDR3 nucleotides: TGTGCCAGCAGCTTGGGCCTTTCTGGAAACACCATATATTTT. This encodes CASSLGLSGNTIYF.

The rearrangement links TRBV7-9 to TRBJ2-1; perhaps TRBD2 as D (5 bases). V was pared by 5 bases and J by 4 bases, with 15 bases between. This CDR3 is 15 amino acids long. Germline-derived CDR1 and CDR2 are SEHNR and FQNEAQ (reference sequence). The CDR3 DNA sequence: TGTGCCAGCAGCCTAAAGGACTCCGCGTACAATGAGCAGTTCTTC. Translating gives CASSLKDSAYNEQFF.

The chain combines TRBV2 with TRBJ1-6; tentative D call: TRBD1 (5 bases). This CDR3 spans 16 amino acids. The V end was cut by 3 bases, the J end by 7 bases, with 16 bases between. The germline V gene has CDR1 SNHLY and CDR2 FYNNEI. The CDR3 sequence: CASSDPSGGPNSPLHF. DNA of the CDR3: TGTGCCAGCAGTGATCCGAGTGGGGGACCCAATTCACCCCTCCACTTT.